The clone carrying this TCR beta chain occurred a few times. Its antigen is as yet unknown. CDR3 length equals 12 residues. CDR1 and CDR2 (germline): GTSNPN, SVGIG (reference sequence). Trimming at V came to 5 bases and at J to 8 bases, leaving 4 bases not matched to a gene. In nominal health when sampled, donors likely had unrecorded immune exposures nonetheless. The data are from a study of cytomegalovirus exposure and HLA in healthy donors. Study results and limitations: In an earlier analysis, productive rearrangement rates for most beta V segments clustered near 87% or 30%. According to the study, around 160 TCR beta chains were cytomegalovirus-associated.

The PCR employed 60 Vbeta primers together with 13 Jbeta primers. Clones were read by immunoSEQ multiplex PCR, and TCRdb kept only the in-frame ones, dropping some. This sample carries 140,000 or so clones, about 80% of them seen once, and the ten largest clones take roughly 10%. V is TRBV30 and J is TRBJ1-4; 8 nucleotides agree with TRBD1. The source is a woman aged 55-69 years in good health and CMV-seropositive. The sequencing sample was made of PBMCs. As DNA, the CDR3 is TGTGCCTGGGGACAGGGAAACGAAAAACTGTTTTTT. Its protein is CAWGQGNEKLFF.